This entry lists 4 T cell receptor beta chains sequenced from one sample in a study of technical replicates of blood from several donors. TCRdb keeps only in-frame clones here, not all; method: immunoSEQ multiplex PCR. There are 75,000 to 100,000 clones in the sample; about 95% occur only once, and 0.25% to 0.35% lies in the top ten. The specimen was T cells isolated from PBMCs. The receptors were gathered from a human donor in good health.

The CDR3 sequence: CASSPNTGGEETQYF. The CDR3, as DNA: TGTGCCAGCTCACCTAACACGGGAGGGGAGGAGACCCAGTACTTC. This chain links TRBV18 with TRBJ2-5; TRBD2 aligns across 8 bases. Germline CDR1 reads KGHSH; CDR2 reads LQKENI. After removal of 3 bases from V and 5 bases from J, the junction contained 8 bases not matched to a gene. The CDR3 totals 15 residues.

The genes are TRBV7-3 and TRBJ2-3; D not certain. This CDR3 has 15 amino acids. Germline CDR1 is SGHTA and CDR2 is FQGTGA. V shed 2 bases and J shed 2 bases, with 11 bases lying between them. CDR3 in amino acids: CASSLLGGITDTQYF. In nucleotides, the CDR3 is TGTGCCAGCAGCTTATTAGGCGGAATCACAGATACGCAGTATTTT.

The gene calls are TRBV5-4 and TRBJ2-6, with D possibly TRBD2 on 7 matching bases. The CDR3 extends over 17 amino acids. From germline, CDR1 is SGHNT and CDR2 YYREEE (reference sequence). V lost 0 bases to trimming and J lost 3 bases, with 13 bases between them. The CDR3 DNA follows: TGTGCCAGCAGCTTGGAGGGGGGGCGCGGTGGGGCCAACGTCCTGACTTTC. Protein sequence: CASSLEGGRGGANVLTF.

This chain uses TRBV6-4 with TRBJ2-3; 7 bases fit TRBD2. The CDR3 extends over 16 amino acids. Germline-derived CDR1 and CDR2 are MRHNA and SNTAGT. With V trimmed by 6 bases and J by 2 bases, 11 bases remained unmatched. The CDR3 protein is CASSRDYLTFTDTQYF. The CDR3 region has the DNA TGTGCCAGCAGCCGGGACTATCTAACCTTCACAGATACGCAGTATTTT.